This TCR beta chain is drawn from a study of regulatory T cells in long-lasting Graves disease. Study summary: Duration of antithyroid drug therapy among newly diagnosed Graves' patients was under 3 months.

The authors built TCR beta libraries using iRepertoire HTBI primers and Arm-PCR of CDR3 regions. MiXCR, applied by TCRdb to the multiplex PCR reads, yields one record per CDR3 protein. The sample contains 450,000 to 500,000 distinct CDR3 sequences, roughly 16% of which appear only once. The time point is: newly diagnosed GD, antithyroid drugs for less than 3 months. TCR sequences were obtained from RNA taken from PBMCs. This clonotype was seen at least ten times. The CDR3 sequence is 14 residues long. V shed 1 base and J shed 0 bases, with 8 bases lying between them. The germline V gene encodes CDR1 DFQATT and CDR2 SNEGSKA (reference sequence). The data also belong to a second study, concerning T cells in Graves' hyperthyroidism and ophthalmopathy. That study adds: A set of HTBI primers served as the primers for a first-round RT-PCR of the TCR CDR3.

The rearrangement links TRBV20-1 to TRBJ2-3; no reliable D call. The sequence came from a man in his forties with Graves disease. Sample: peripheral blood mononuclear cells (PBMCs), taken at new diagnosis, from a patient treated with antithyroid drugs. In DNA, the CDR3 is TGCAGTGCTAGAGGGCCCATCAGCACAGATACGCAGTATTTT. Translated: CSARGPISTDTQYF.